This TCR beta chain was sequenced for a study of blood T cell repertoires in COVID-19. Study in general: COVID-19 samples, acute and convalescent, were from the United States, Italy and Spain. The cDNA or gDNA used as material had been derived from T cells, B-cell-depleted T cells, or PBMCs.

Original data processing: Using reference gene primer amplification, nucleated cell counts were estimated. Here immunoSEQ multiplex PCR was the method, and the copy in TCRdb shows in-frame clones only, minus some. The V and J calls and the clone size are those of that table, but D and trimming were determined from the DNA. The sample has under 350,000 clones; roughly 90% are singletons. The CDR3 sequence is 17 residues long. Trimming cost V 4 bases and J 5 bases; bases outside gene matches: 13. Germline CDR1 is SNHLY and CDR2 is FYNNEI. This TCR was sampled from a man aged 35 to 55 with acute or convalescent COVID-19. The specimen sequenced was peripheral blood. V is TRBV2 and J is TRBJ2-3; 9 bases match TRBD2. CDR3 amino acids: CASSGGGGLASGDTQYF. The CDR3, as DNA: TGTGCCAGCAGTGGGGGCGGGGGACTAGCCTCGGGAGATACGCAGTATTTT.